These 16 T cell receptor beta chains originate from one sample sequenced in a study of shared clonotypes between healthy human individuals. Naive CD8 populations comprised CD45RO-negative cells positively selected for CCR7, excluding terminally differentiated effector memory CD45RA+ cells. Assay: immunoSEQ multiplex PCR; the TCRdb copy retains only in-frame clones and omits some. The sample shows roughly 570,000 clones, roughly 98% of them seen only once. Specimen: naive CD8+ T cells sorted from blood. These receptors were collected from a man aged 30 to 39 in good health.

V usage is TRBV10-3 and J usage is TRBJ1-3, with D possibly matching TRBD1 (5 bases). The V end lost 4 bases, the J end lost 0 bases, and 10 bases lay between the germline ends. The CDR3 covers 15 residues. CDR1 and CDR2 (germline): ENHRY, SYGVKD. CDR3 coding DNA: TGTGCCATCAGTGGCGACAGCAACTCTGGAAACACCATATATTTT. As protein: CAISGDSNSGNTIYF.

The V call is TRBV9, the J call TRBJ1-1; perhaps TRBD1 as D (5 bases). Germline CDR1 is SGDLS and CDR2 is YYNGEE. V lost 0 bases, J lost 3 bases, and 9 bases lay in between. The CDR3 sequence is 14 residues long. The CDR3 reads CASSVEGVYTEAFF. DNA for the CDR3: TGTGCCAGCAGCGTAGAAGGGGTGTACACTGAAGCTTTCTTT.

The chain has TRBV27 and TRBJ2-6, with D unresolved. CDR1 is MNHEY, CDR2 SMNVEV, per germline (reference sequence). This CDR3 region has 15 residues. V dropped 2 bases and J dropped 0 bases, with 5 bases sitting between them. The CDR3 nucleotides read TGTGCCAGCAGTTTAGGGGTCTCTGGGGCCAACGTCCTGACTTTC. This codes for CASSLGVSGANVLTF.

This rearrangement joins TRBV4-2 to TRBJ2-3; D possibly corresponds to TRBD2 (7 bases). Trimming took 7 bases from V and 2 from J, leaving 19 bases between them. Germline CDR1 reads LGHNA; CDR2 reads YNFKEQ. This CDR3 region has 16 residues. The CDR3 here is CASKGPGRDITDTQYF. The CDR3 DNA reads TGTGCCAGCAAAGGACCAGGGAGGGACATCACAGATACGCAGTATTTT.

This chain links TRBV28 with TRBJ1-4; perhaps TRBD1 as D (6 bases). Trimming stripped 6 bases from V and 8 bases from J, with 19 bases between. Germline lookup yields CDR1 MDHEN and CDR2 SYDVKM. The CDR3 extends over 15 amino acids. The CDR3 loop reads CASSPRGGAREKLFF. CDR3 DNA: TGTGCCAGCAGCCCTCGGGGGGGGGCGCGGGAAAAACTGTTTTTT.

The chain has TRBV13 and TRBJ1-4, with 10 nucleotides matching TRBD1. The V gene's germline CDR1 is PRHDT and CDR2 FYEKMQ (reference sequence). The CDR3 runs 14 residues. V trimming: 4 bases; J trimming: 8 bases; junction bases outside the gene matches: 4. The CDR3 DNA is TGTGCCAGCAGCTCGGACAGGGGGTCCGAAAAACTGTTTTTT. Amino acid sequence: CASSSDRGSEKLFF.

The chain joins TRBV18 to TRBJ2-7, with D possibly being TRBD1 (6 bases). CDR1 is KGHSH, CDR2 LQKENI, per germline. The ends were cut back, 3 bases at V and 2 bases at J, with 26 bases in the middle. CDR3 length equals 19 residues. The CDR3 DNA follows: TGTGCCAGCTCACCCATTAGCCACAGGGACCTTAGTAGGCCCTACGAGCAGTACTTC. Protein sequence: CASSPISHRDLSRPYEQYF.

This chain uses TRBV9 with TRBJ2-7; D is possibly TRBD1 (6 bases). The germline V gene has CDR1 SGDLS and CDR2 YYNGEE. The V end was cut by 0 bases, the J end by 4 bases, with 11 bases between. This CDR3 contains 14 residues. The CDR3 DNA reads as TGTGCCAGCAGCGTAGCGAACAGGGAGTACGAGCAGTACTTC. Translating gives CASSVANREYEQYF.

The CDR3 bases are TGTGCCAGCAGCTCCTCCGGGGGTTCCGAGCAGTACTTC. Residues: CASSSSGGSEQYF. The chain combines TRBV9 with TRBJ2-7; maybe TRBD2 (6 bases). Trimming removed 4 bases from V and 6 bases from J, with 14 bases in between. CDR1 is SGDLS, CDR2 YYNGEE, per germline. This CDR3 comprises 13 residues.

The gene calls are TRBV4-3 and TRBJ2-1; 9 bases are a match to TRBD2. The germline gives CDR1 LGHNA, CDR2 YSLEER. The CDR3 is made up of 12 amino acids. The V gene end was trimmed by 5 bases and the J gene end by 13 bases; junction bases not matched to a gene: 6. CDR3 sequence: CASSDSGSYQFF. In DNA, the CDR3 is TGCGCCAGCAGCGATAGCGGGAGTTACCAGTTCTTC.

As DNA, the CDR3 is TGCGCCAGCAGTGACGGAGGGGCGGATCCCCAGCATTTT. Residues: CASSDGGADPQHF. The rearrangement joins TRBV10-1 to TRBJ1-5, with D maybe TRBD1 (5 bases). V was cut by 3 bases and J by 10 bases, with 13 bases left in between. This CDR3 is 13 amino acids long. CDR1 and CDR2 (germline): WNHNN, SYGVQD (reference sequence).

V is TRBV6-5 and J is TRBJ1-4; D call uncertain. The CDR3 is made up of 14 amino acids. The V gene's germline CDR1 is MNHEY and CDR2 SVGAGI. V dropped 2 bases and J dropped 8 bases, with 12 bases sitting between them. The CDR3 sequence: CASSYVQGGEKLFF. Written as DNA, the CDR3 is TGTGCCAGCAGTTACGTTCAAGGAGGGGAAAAACTGTTTTTT.

V usage is TRBV13 and J usage is TRBJ1-2; the D is unclear. Trimming pared 7 bases from V and 0 bases from J, leaving 12 bases between. The CDR3 runs 14 residues. The germline V gene encodes CDR1 PRHDT and CDR2 FYEKMQ (reference sequence). The CDR3 here is CASKERFTNYGYTF. The CDR3 DNA follows: TGTGCCAGCAAGGAAAGATTTACTAACTATGGCTACACCTTC.

The chain joins TRBV20-1 to TRBJ1-2; D call uncertain. This CDR3 spans 11 amino acids. Germline-derived CDR1 and CDR2 are DFQATT and SNEGSKA (reference sequence). Trimming took off 0 bases at V and 9 bases at J, with 8 bases between the two ends. The CDR3 protein is CSARESRSYTF. In nucleotides, the CDR3 is TGCAGTGCTAGAGAGTCGAGAAGCTACACCTTC.

In nucleotides, the CDR3 is TGTGCCAGCAGCACGTCTTTCTACAATGAGCAGTTCTTC. It yields the protein CASSTSFYNEQFF. The chain links TRBV5-4 to TRBJ2-1; D is unclear. Between the trimmed V and J ends, which lost 4 bases and 3 bases, there was a span of 8 bases. Germline V CDR1 and CDR2: SGHNT, YYREEE (reference sequence). This CDR3 comprises 13 residues.

The rearrangement uses TRBV27 and TRBJ1-5; possibly TRBD1 for D (6 bases). Germline V gives CDR1 MNHEY, CDR2 SMNVEV (reference sequence). V dropped 0 bases and J dropped 4 bases, with 13 bases sitting between them. The CDR3 runs 16 residues. CDR3 nucleotide sequence: TGTGCCAGCAGTTTATCATCGGGGGCTAGTAATCAGCCCCAGCATTTT. It translates to CASSLSSGASNQPQHF.